The 26 T cell receptor beta chains given below trace back to one sample, sequenced in a study of cytomegalovirus exposure and HLA in healthy donors. PCR amplification relied on 60 Vbeta primers (plus 13 Jbeta primers). Produced via immunoSEQ multiplex PCR; TCRdb's table is partial and in-frame only. The sample records some 110,000 clones, around 74% being singletons. The sequenced sample consisted of PBMCs. The receptors were gathered from a man aged 40-49 years in good health and CMV-seronegative.

This clone has a handful of counts. The chain recombines TRBV5-4 with TRBJ1-1; the D is unclear. CDR1 SGHNT and CDR2 YYREEE come from the germline V gene (reference sequence). This CDR3 is built from 13 residues. Trimming removed 0 bases from V and 9 bases from J, with 12 bases in between. CDR3 DNA sequence: TGTGCCAGCAGCTTGGCCGGTACTGAAAAAGCTTTCTTT. This encodes CASSLAGTEKAFF.

This chain uses TRBV25-1 with TRBJ2-2, with TRBD1 identical over 7 bases. CDR1 is MGHDK and CDR2 is SYGVNS in the germline V gene. The CDR3 spans 14 residues. The J segment lost 6 bases and the V segment lost 6 bases, leaving 7 bases of the junction unmatched. CDR3 loop: CASSVGQYSGELFF. CDR3 bases: TGTGCCAGCAGCGTGGGACAGTACTCCGGGGAGCTGTTTTTT. The whole variable domain, remainder taken from reference TRBV25-1 and TRBJ2-2, is EADIYQTPRYLVIGTGKKITLECSQTMGHDKMYWYQQDPGMELHLIHYSYGVNSTEKGDLSSESTVSRIRTEHFPLTLESARPSHTSQYLCASSVGQYSGELFFGEGSRLTVL.

The chain carries TRBV6-1 and TRBJ2-2; 7 bases are shared with TRBD2. The CDR3 covers 15 residues. With V trimmed by 7 bases and J by 3 bases, 8 bases remained unmatched. Germline V gives CDR1 MNHNS, CDR2 SASEGT. The CDR3 protein is CASNTNAGDTGELFF. CDR3 DNA sequence: TGTGCCAGCAACACAAATGCGGGGGACACCGGGGAGCTGTTTTTT.

The J gene is TRBJ1-1, the V gene TRBV7-9; D is unresolved. CDR3 size: 14 residues. Germline V gives CDR1 SEHNR, CDR2 FQNEAQ (reference sequence). Trimming shortened V by 0 bases and J by 6 bases, and 11 bases separated the two germline ends. The CDR3 DNA follows: TGTGCCAGCAGCTTAGCGCAGCTAACAGCTGAAGCTTTCTTT. Its translation is CASSLAQLTAEAFF.

This clone was counted a few times. This chain uses TRBV10-2 with TRBJ2-2; D is uncertain. V was trimmed by 2 bases and J by 6 bases, leaving 7 bases between them. The CDR3 loop spans 13 amino acids. Per germline, CDR1 WSHSY and CDR2 SAAADI. CDR3 sequence (DNA): TGCGCCAGCAGTGAGACAGCCCCCGGGGAGCTGTTTTTT. Translation: CASSETAPGELFF.

The J gene is TRBJ1-1, the V gene TRBV4-2, with D unclear. The CDR3 is 13 residues long. Germline V CDR1 and CDR2: LGHNA, YNFKEQ. Trimming removed 0 bases at V and 3 bases at J, with 5 bases between. The CDR3 is CASSQDLYTEAFF. DNA for the CDR3: TGTGCCAGCAGCCAAGATCTGTACACTGAAGCTTTCTTT.

The chain has TRBV20-1 and TRBJ1-6; D uncertain. CDR1 and CDR2 from the germline V gene are DFQATT and SNEGSKA (reference sequence). Trimming took 0 bases from V and 11 from J, leaving 5 bases between them. The CDR3 runs 11 residues. The CDR3 bases are TGCAGTGCTAGAGAAGAGGCACCCCTCCACTTT. It specifies CSAREEAPLHF.

The rearrangement joins TRBV2 to TRBJ1-1; 9 bases fit TRBD1. Germline V lookup: CDR1 SNHLY, CDR2 FYNNEI. The CDR3 loop spans 18 amino acids. Losses at the gene ends were 8 bases for V and 14 bases for J; bases not matched to a gene: 30. The CDR3 loop reads CASAREPGTGRGVRGGFF. CDR3 bases: TGTGCCAGCGCACGCGAACCCGGGACAGGGAGAGGAGTGAGAGGCGGCTTCTTT. The complete variable domain, with remaining parts taken from reference TRBV2 and TRBJ1-1, reads EPEVTQTPSHQVTQMGQEVILRCVPISNHLYFYWYRQILGQKVEFLVSFYNNEISEKSEIFDDQFSVERPDGSNFTLKIRSTKLEDSAMYFCASAREPGTGRGVRGGFFGQGTRLTVV.

This clone was counted a single time. The DNA of the CDR3 is TGTGCCAGCAGCTTAGATTCGGGGATTAGCAATCAGCCCCAGCATTTT. The encoded protein is CASSLDSGISNQPQHF. The V and J genes are TRBV7-6 and TRBJ1-5, with D unresolved. The germline CDR1 and CDR2 sequences are SGHVS and FNYEAQ. The V end lost 1 base, the J end lost 0 bases, and 10 bases lay between the germline ends. There are 16 residues in the CDR3.

The CDR3 reads CASSYRDRAYNEQFF. CDR3 nucleotide sequence: TGTGCCAGCAGTTACCGGGACAGGGCTTACAATGAGCAGTTCTTC. The chain combines TRBV6-5 with TRBJ2-1; 9 bases are shared with TRBD1. In germline, CDR1 is MNHEY, CDR2 SVGAGI. V shed 2 bases and J 4 bases; nucleotides not matched to a gene: 3. This CDR3 spans 15 amino acids.

The chain employs TRBV5-6 and TRBJ2-1; 7 bases line up with TRBD2. The length of the CDR3 is 14 residues. V shed 4 bases and J 8 bases; nucleotides not matched to a gene: 9. The germline V gene encodes CDR1 SGHDT and CDR2 YYEEEE. The CDR3 region is CASSAGLLVDEQFF. The CDR3 bases are TGTGCCAGCAGCGCGGGACTACTTGTAGATGAGCAGTTCTTC.

This chain connects TRBV6-5 to TRBJ1-6; D may be TRBD1 (6 bases). CDR1 MNHEY and CDR2 SVGAGI come from the germline V gene. CDR3 size: 14 residues. Trimming cost V 0 bases and J 9 bases, with 9 bases left between them. The DNA for the CDR3 is TGTGCCAGCAGTTACTCACAGGGTAGTTCACCCCTCCACTTT. Amino acids: CASSYSQGSSPLHF.

This sequence joins TRBV6-1 and TRBJ2-3; maybe TRBD1 (5 bases). Between the trimmed V and J ends, which lost 7 bases and 0 bases, there was a span of 11 bases. The CDR3 consists of 14 residues. In germline, CDR1 is MNHNS, CDR2 SASEGT. The CDR3 loop reads CASKRQTSTDTQYF. The CDR3 DNA sequence: TGTGCCAGCAAGCGACAGACTAGCACAGATACGCAGTATTTT.

DNA of the CDR3: TGCGCCAGCAGCCAAGATCGGTATGGCTACACCTTC. Translated: CASSQDRYGYTF. The V call is TRBV4-1, the J call TRBJ1-2; D unresolved. Trimming took 0 bases from V and 5 from J, leaving 4 bases between them. This CDR3 is 12 amino acids long. From germline, CDR1 is MGHRA and CDR2 YSYEKL.

This rearrangement joins TRBV5-4 to TRBJ2-3, with 11 bases aligning to TRBD1. The V gene's germline CDR1 is SGHNT and CDR2 YYREEE (reference sequence). The CDR3 runs 15 residues. V dropped 4 bases and J dropped 7; count of bases not matched to a gene: 8. CDR3 nucleotide sequence: TGTGCCAGCAGCCCGGGACAGGGGGATCCGAATACGCAGTATTTT. Protein product: CASSPGQGDPNTQYF.

The CDR3 DNA sequence: TGTGCCAGTAAAGGACAGGGTGGGGCCAAAAACATTCAGTACTTC. Amino acids: CASKGQGGAKNIQYF. This rearrangement joins TRBV19 to TRBJ2-4; 8 bases map to TRBD1. V was clipped by 7 bases and J by 1 base; unmatched bases: 6. The CDR3 spans 15 residues. The V gene's germline CDR1 is LNHDA and CDR2 SQIVND (reference sequence). The full variable domain, with the rest looked up from reference TRBV19 and TRBJ2-4, is DGGITQSPKYLFRKEGQNVTLSCEQNLNHDAMYWYRQDPGQGLRLIYYSQIVNDFQKGDIAEGYSVSREKKESFPLTVTSAQKNPTAFYLCASKGQGGAKNIQYFGAGTRLSVL.

The chain links TRBV6-1 to TRBJ1-1; TRBD1 agrees at 7 bases. This CDR3 has 14 residues. The junction had 3 bases not matched to a gene; V was cut back by 4 bases and J by 1 base. Germline loops: CDR1 MNHNS, CDR2 SASEGT. The CDR3 is CASSARDRNTEAFF. CDR3 in DNA: TGTGCCAGCAGTGCTAGGGACAGGAACACTGAAGCTTTCTTT.

The V gene is TRBV5-1, the J gene TRBJ2-2, with D possibly matching TRBD2 (5 bases). Trimming shortened V by 0 bases and J by 6 bases, and 9 bases separated the two germline ends. Germline-derived CDR1 and CDR2 are SGHRS and YFSETQ. The CDR3 has 14 amino acids. The CDR3 protein is CASSLATGAGELFF. The CDR3 DNA follows: TGCGCCAGCAGCTTGGCTACCGGGGCCGGGGAGCTGTTTTTT.

The rearrangement links TRBV7-9 to TRBJ2-7, with 10 bases lining up with TRBD1. V was clipped by 4 bases and J by 5 bases; unmatched bases: 8. The germline CDR1 and CDR2 sequences are SEHNR and FQNEAQ (reference sequence). CDR3 length: 15 residues. The CDR3 reads CASSSTGTGVHEQYF. The DNA for the CDR3 is TGTGCCAGCAGCTCAACCGGGACAGGGGTCCACGAGCAGTACTTC.

This clone was observed a single time. This chain uses TRBV5-1 with TRBJ2-5; 7 nucleotides align to TRBD1. V shed 0 bases and J 6 bases; nucleotides not matched to a gene: 5. From germline, CDR1 is SGHRS and CDR2 YFSETQ. The CDR3 runs 14 residues. CDR3: CASSLAEGAKTQYF. CDR3 in DNA: TGCGCCAGCAGCTTGGCCGAGGGGGCAAAGACCCAGTACTTC.

This clone was counted between two and nine times. The chain uses TRBV5-1 and TRBJ2-5; TRBD2 agrees at 9 bases. This CDR3 spans 17 amino acids. Germline lookup yields CDR1 SGHRS and CDR2 YFSETQ. V trimming: 0 bases; J trimming: 2 bases; junction bases outside the gene matches: 8. In nucleotides, the CDR3 is TGCGCCAGCAGCTTGGCCTTAAAGGCGGGGGGGCAAGAGACCCAGTACTTC. Translated: CASSLALKAGGQETQYF.

The CDR3 reads CASSSWTSGSTDTQYF. CDR3 in DNA: TGTGCCAGCAGCTCCTGGACTAGCGGGAGCACAGATACGCAGTATTTT. This chain uses TRBV7-8 with TRBJ2-3; TRBD2 agrees at 11 bases. The CDR3 is 16 amino acids. V shed 4 bases and J 0 bases; nucleotides not matched to a gene: 3. Looked up from germline, CDR1 is SGHVS and CDR2 is FQNEAQ.

This sequence joins TRBV7-9 and TRBJ2-3; maybe TRBD1 (6 bases). V was trimmed by 5 bases and J by 3 bases, leaving 24 bases between them. This CDR3 contains 18 residues. Germline CDR1 reads SEHNR; CDR2 reads FQNEAQ (reference sequence). The DNA for the CDR3 is TGTGCCAGCAGCCTAAGCAATTTTTGGGGGCCGATTACAGATACGCAGTATTTT. It specifies CASSLSNFWGPITDTQYF.

This sequence joins TRBV7-2 and TRBJ1-5; no clear D gene. V gave up 4 bases and J gave up 5 bases, with 9 bases separating them. Germline CDR1 and CDR2: SGHTA and FQGNSA. This CDR3 is built from 13 residues. In DNA, the CDR3 is TGTGCCAGCAGCTCCCGGGATTATCAGCCCCAGCATTTT. It translates to CASSSRDYQPQHF.

V gene TRBV18 combines with J gene TRBJ1-2, with D tentatively TRBD1 (6 bases). V was trimmed by 2 bases and J by 3 bases, leaving 13 bases between them. The CDR3 is 15 amino acids. The germline CDR1 and CDR2 sequences are KGHSH and LQKENI. This CDR3 reads CASSPGQLIDYGYTF. The CDR3 DNA sequence: TGTGCCAGCTCACCAGGACAGTTGATCGACTATGGCTACACCTTC.

This clone was counted ten times or more. The chain recombines TRBV5-6 with TRBJ2-2; no clear D. Between the trimmed V and J ends, which lost 3 bases and 3 bases, there was a span of 15 bases. Germline values: CDR1 SGHDT, CDR2 YYEEEE. This CDR3 spans 16 amino acids. This chain's CDR3 is CASSSLAWAYTGELFF. Written as DNA, the CDR3 is TGTGCCAGCAGCTCTCTGGCATGGGCGTACACCGGGGAGCTGTTTTTT.